A selection of T cell receptor beta chains follows, all from one sample in a study of T cell responses to AZD1222 COVID-19 vaccine. TCRdb's copy holds only in-frame clones and misses some; the assay was immunoSEQ multiplex PCR. The table includes under 95,000 clones, approximately 86% detected once. The source was peripheral blood, collected on day 0 of AZD1222 vaccination. All receptors come from an adult in good health. The conserved cysteine and the conserved F or W are not part of the CDR3 here. Size tells how often a clone was seen (once, few, many) or the class of an expanded clone, and some rows leave it out.

j_gene	v_gene	abundance	CDR3aa
TRBJ1-4	TRBV7-2	-	ASSLGRQSHPEKLF
TRBJ2-7	TRBV7-2	-	ASSTSGTVYEQY
TRBJ2-3	TRBV5-6	medium-sized	ASSRGASGKSDTQY
TRBJ2-2	TRBV5-1	-	ASSLNTGELF
TRBJ1-2	TRBV11-2	-	ASSLGPLSGYGYT
TRBJ2-5	TRBV27	-	ASSLLGQGAKTQY
TRBJ1-1	TRBV28	-	ASREAPGGRNTEAF
TRBJ1-3	TRBV29-1	-	SVEARGPGQRCSGNTIY
TRBJ1-2	TRBV28	-	ASSFWRHGYT
TRBJ2-7	TRBV5-1	once	ASRLAQAHTYEQY
TRBJ2-2	TRBV7-8	-	ASSPGGGYTGELF
TRBJ2-1	TRBV5-1	-	ASSLGSSYNEQF
TRBJ2-7	TRBV19	-	ASSWGLAGWSSYEQY
TRBJ1-6	TRBV2	-	ASSERGAENSPLH